Detailed here is one T cell receptor (beta chain). This entry is derived from a study of T cells after yellow fever vaccination. The V segment lost 2 bases and the J segment 2 bases; nucleotides outside the gene matches: 4. Looked up from germline, CDR1 is KGHSH and CDR2 is LQKENI. The CDR3 has 15 amino acids. TCRdb reprocessed the 5' RACE reads with MiXCR, giving one entry per CDR3 protein. Altogether some 350,000 distinct CDR3 sequences are present, approximately 10% being singletons, with the ten largest covering around 20%. The chain carries TRBV18 and TRBJ2-5; 8 bases map to TRBD2. Here the sequenced sample was PBMCs, taken on the day of the first yellow fever vaccination. The sequence derives from a man aged 18 to 35 who received the YFV17D yellow fever vaccine. This chain's CDR3 is CASSPLRGAQETQYF. DNA of the CDR3: TGTGCCAGCTCACCATTGCGGGGGGCACAAGAGACCCAGTACTTC.